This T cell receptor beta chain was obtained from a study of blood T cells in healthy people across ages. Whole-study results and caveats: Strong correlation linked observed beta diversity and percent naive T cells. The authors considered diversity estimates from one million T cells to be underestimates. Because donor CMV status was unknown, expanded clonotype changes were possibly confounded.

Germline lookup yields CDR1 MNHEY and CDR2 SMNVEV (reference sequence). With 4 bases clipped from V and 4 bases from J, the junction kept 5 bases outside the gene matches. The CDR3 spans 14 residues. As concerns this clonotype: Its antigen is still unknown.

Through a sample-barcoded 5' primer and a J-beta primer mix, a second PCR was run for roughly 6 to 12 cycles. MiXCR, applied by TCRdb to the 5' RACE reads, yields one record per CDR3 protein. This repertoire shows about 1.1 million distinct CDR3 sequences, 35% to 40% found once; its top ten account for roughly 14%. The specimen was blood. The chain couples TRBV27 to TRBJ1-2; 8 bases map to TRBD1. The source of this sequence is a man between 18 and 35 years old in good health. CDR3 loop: CASSWGQEGYGYTF. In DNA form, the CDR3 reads TGTGCCAGCAGTTGGGGACAGGAGGGCTATGGCTACACCTTC.